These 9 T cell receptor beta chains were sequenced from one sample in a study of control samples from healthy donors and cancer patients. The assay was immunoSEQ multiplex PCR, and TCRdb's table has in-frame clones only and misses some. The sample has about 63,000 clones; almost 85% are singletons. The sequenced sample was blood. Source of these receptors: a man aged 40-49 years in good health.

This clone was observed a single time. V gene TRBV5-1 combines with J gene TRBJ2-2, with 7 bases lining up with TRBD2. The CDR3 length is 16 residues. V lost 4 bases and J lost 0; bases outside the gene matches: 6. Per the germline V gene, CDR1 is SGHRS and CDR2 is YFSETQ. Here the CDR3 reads CASSITSAANTGELFF. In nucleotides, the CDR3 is TGCGCCAGCAGCATAACTAGCGCCGCGAACACCGGGGAGCTGTTTTTT.

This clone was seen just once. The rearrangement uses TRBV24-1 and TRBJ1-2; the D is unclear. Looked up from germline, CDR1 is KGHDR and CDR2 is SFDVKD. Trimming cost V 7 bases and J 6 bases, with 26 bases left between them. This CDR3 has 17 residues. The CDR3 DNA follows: TGTGCCACCAGCGCCGGCATAGGGTCAACGGGCAGAAATGGCTACACCTTC. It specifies CATSAGIGSTGRNGYTF.

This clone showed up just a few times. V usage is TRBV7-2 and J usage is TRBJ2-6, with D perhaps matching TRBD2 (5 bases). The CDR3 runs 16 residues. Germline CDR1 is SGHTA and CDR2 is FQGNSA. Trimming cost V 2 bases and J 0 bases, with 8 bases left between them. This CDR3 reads CASSLSAGSGANVLTF. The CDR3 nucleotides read TGTGCCAGCAGCTTATCTGCGGGCTCTGGGGCCAACGTCCTGACTTTC. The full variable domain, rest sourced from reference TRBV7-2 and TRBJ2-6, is GAGVSQSPSNKVTEKGKDVELRCDPISGHTALYWYRQSLGQGLEFLIYFQGNSAPDKSGLPSDRFSAERTGGSVSTLTIQRTQQEDSAVYLCASSLSAGSGANVLTFGAGSRLTVL.

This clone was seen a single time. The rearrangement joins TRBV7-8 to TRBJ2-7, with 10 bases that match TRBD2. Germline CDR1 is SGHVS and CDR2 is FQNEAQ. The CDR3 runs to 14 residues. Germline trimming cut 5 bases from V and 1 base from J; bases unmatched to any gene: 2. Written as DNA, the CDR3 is TGTGCCAGCAGCAAGACTAGCGGGTCCTACGAGCAGTACTTC. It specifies CASSKTSGSYEQYF.

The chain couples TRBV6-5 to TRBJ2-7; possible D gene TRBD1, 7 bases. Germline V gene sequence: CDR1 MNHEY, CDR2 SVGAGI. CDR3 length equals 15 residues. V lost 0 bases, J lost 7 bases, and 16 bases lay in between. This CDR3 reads CASSYSSEGASEQYF. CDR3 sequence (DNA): TGTGCCAGCAGTTACTCGTCGGAGGGGGCGAGTGAGCAGTACTTC.

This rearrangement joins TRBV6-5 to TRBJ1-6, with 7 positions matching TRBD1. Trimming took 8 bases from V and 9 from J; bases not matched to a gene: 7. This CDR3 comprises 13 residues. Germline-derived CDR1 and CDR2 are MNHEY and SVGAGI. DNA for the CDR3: TGTGCCAGCCGCCAGGGGGTTGTTTCACCCCTCCACTTT. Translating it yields CASRQGVVSPLHF.

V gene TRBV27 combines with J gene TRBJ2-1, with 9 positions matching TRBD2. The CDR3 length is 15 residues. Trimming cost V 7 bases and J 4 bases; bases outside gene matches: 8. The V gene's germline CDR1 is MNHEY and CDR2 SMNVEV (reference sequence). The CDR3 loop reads CASKLASGTYNEQFF. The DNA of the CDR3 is TGTGCCAGCAAACTGGCTAGCGGGACTTACAATGAGCAGTTCTTC.

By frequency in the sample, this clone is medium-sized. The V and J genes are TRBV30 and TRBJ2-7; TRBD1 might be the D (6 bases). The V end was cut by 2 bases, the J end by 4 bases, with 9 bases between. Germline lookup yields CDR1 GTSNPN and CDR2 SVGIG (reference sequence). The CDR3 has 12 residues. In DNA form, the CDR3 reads TGTGCCTGGAGTACACAGGGATACGAGCAGTACTTC. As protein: CAWSTQGYEQYF.

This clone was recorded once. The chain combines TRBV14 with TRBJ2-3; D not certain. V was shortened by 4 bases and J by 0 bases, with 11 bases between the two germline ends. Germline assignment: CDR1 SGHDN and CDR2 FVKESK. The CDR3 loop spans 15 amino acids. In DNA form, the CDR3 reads TGTGCCAGCAGCCGAAATTTGGCTAGCACAGATACGCAGTATTTT. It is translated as CASSRNLASTDTQYF.